This section outlines one TCR beta chain sequence together with its context. This sample is drawn from a study of blood T cell repertoires in COVID-19. On the study more broadly: The samples span acute and convalescent COVID-19 from the United States, Italy and Spain. From T cells, B-cell-depleted T cells, or PBMCs came the material, which was cDNA or gDNA.

In the source study's methods: Amplification from reference gene primers served as the basis for estimated nucleated cell counts. Assay used: immunoSEQ multiplex PCR; TCRdb lists only in-frame clones, some missing. That table is the source of V, J and clone size, and D and trimming were worked out from the DNA. There are 200,000 or so clones in the sample; almost 85% occur only once, and 5% to 6.5% lies in the top ten. Germline V lookup: CDR1 MDHEN, CDR2 SYDVKM. The V gene end was trimmed by 6 bases and the J gene end by 2 bases; junction bases not matched to a gene: 8. The CDR3 sequence is 16 residues long.

The receptor comes from a woman in her seventies with active or convalescent COVID-19. Source material: peripheral blood. The chain employs TRBV28 and TRBJ2-7, with TRBD2 matching over 12 bases. The CDR3 nucleotides read TGTGCCAGCAGCTCATCTAGCGGGAGGGCACCCTACGAGCAGTACTTC. Protein sequence: CASSSSSGRAPYEQYF.